The 15 T cell receptor beta chains in this list originate from one sample, sequenced in a study of immune heterogeneity within non-small cell lung tumors (dated by TCRdb to about 2018). Genomic DNA was extracted from bulk tumor tissue and used as the TCR template, and approximately 620 ng gDNA was amplified per sample. During surgery, several biopsies were collected from each primary tumor and placed as far from one another as possible within the tumor mass. Patients in the study cohort, which was described as untreated, were newly diagnosed NSCLC cases going through curative surgery. Data came from a HiSeq X Ten. The TCR beta CDR3 region was amplified with a multiplex PCR system whose first round ran for roughly 9 cycles using 32 V-gene forward primers and 13 J-gene reverse primers. In TCRdb, the public reads were trimmed at Q25 with fastp and aligned with MiXCR, with productive beta chains retained. Rows matching on CDR3 protein sequence are summarized as one entry with the most common DNA and genes. For this sample the table gives roughly 13,000 distinct CDR3 sequences, of which 20% to 25% were detected only once. In total, the top ten clones hold under 15% of the sample.

The sequencing sample was made of lung tumor tissue. The receptors derive from a man aged 45-65 years with non-small cell lung cancer.

A note on this clonotype: A clone one base away is much larger, so this may be a read error. V usage is TRBV2 and J usage is TRBJ2-1, with D possibly matching TRBD1 (6 bases). The V gene lost 5 bases and the J gene lost 4 bases, with 9 bases spanning the gap. Germline-derived CDR1 and CDR2 are SNHLY and FYNNEI. The length of the CDR3 is 13 residues. The CDR3 bases are TGTGCCAGCAGTCTCCAGGGGTACAATGAGCAGTTCTTC. It codes for CASSLQGYNEQFF.

Only one count was recorded for this clonotype. Given a much more abundant clone one base away, this may be a read error. V is TRBV6-5 and J is TRBJ2-1, with TRBD2 matching 10 bases. The CDR3 loop spans 14 amino acids. Unmatched junction bases numbered 4, after V lost 2 bases and J lost 9 bases. Per the germline V gene, CDR1 is MNHEY and CDR2 is SVGAGI. The CDR3 is CASSYLAGVGEQFF. CDR3 in DNA: TGTGCCAGCAGTTACCTAGCGGGAGTTGGTGAGCAGTTCTTC.

Of note for this clonotype: Sequence at one end of the junction differs from germline and may be a read error. The chain links TRBV9 to TRBJ1-6; 7 bases align to TRBD1. The CDR3 is 15 amino acids. The germline CDR1 and CDR2 sequences are SGDLS and YYNGEE. CDR3 residues: CAISSGGVNNSPLHF. CDR3 sequence (DNA): TGTGCCATCAGCTCAGGGGGAGTCAATAATTCACCCCTCCACTTT.

Note on this clonotype: A much bigger clone sits one base away, suggesting this may be a read error. V and J are TRBV20-1 and TRBJ1-5; D remains ambiguous. The CDR3 totals 13 residues. CDR1 is DFQATT and CDR2 is SNEGSKA in the germline V gene (reference sequence). CDR3 loop: CSAPSRLNQPQLF. The CDR3 bases are TGCAGTGCCCCGAGTCGGCTCAATCAGCCCCAGCTTTTT.

At least ten counts were recorded for this clonotype. The chain links TRBV5-1 to TRBJ2-5; TRBD1 might be the D (6 bases). This CDR3 contains 13 residues. Germline CDR1 is SGHRS and CDR2 is YFSETQ. V lost 4 bases and J 1 base, leaving 8 bases between the germline ends. CDR3 amino acids: CASSVDSQETQYF. In DNA form, the CDR3 reads TGCGCCAGCAGCGTGGACAGCCAAGAGACCCAGTACTTC.

This clonotype was picked up many times. The chain has TRBV20-1 and TRBJ2-1, with 11 positions matching TRBD2. Unmatched junction bases numbered 8, after V lost 5 bases and J lost 5 bases. Germline V gene lookup returns CDR1 DFQATT and CDR2 SNEGSKA (reference sequence). This CDR3 is 15 amino acids long. CDR3 sequence: CSAPPSSGGNNEQFF. The CDR3 DNA reads as TGCAGTGCTCCACCCTCTAGCGGGGGGAACAATGAGCAGTTCTTC.

This clonotype was seen many times. V gene TRBV15 combines with J gene TRBJ2-1, with 11 bases lining up with TRBD2. CDR1 and CDR2 from the germline V gene are LNHNV and YYDKDF (reference sequence). Unmatched junction bases numbered 12, after V lost 4 bases and J lost 1 base. CDR3 size: 19 residues. CDR3 protein: CATSIKTSGIESSYNEQFF. CDR3 coding DNA: TGTGCCACCAGCATCAAGACTAGCGGGATTGAAAGTTCCTACAATGAGCAGTTCTTC.

This clonotype was seen at least ten times. V usage is TRBV9 and J usage is TRBJ2-2; TRBD2 agrees at 7 bases. The CDR3 contains 13 residues. In germline, CDR1 is SGDLS, CDR2 YYNGEE. V was clipped by 4 bases and J by 5 bases; unmatched bases: 2. Here the CDR3 reads CASSLLATGELFF. The DNA of the CDR3 is TGTGCCAGCAGCTTACTAGCGACCGGGGAGCTGTTTTTT.

Turning to this clonotype: This may arise from a read error, as a much more abundant clone is one base away. The rearrangement links TRBV6-1 to TRBJ1-3; the D is unclear. This CDR3 has 14 residues. Germline V gives CDR1 MNHNS, CDR2 SASEGT. The CDR3 DNA follows: TGTGCCAGCAGTGAAAAGGACTCTGCAAACACCATATATTTT. It is translated as CASSEKDSANTIYF.

This clonotype was found many times. The chain employs TRBV18 and TRBJ1-1; D is unresolved. The germline gives CDR1 KGHSH, CDR2 LQKENI. Trimming cost V 3 bases and J 1 base, with 6 bases left between them. There are 13 residues in the CDR3. As DNA, the CDR3 is TGTGCCAGCTCACCCGACGGGAACACTGAAGCTTTCTTT. Protein: CASSPDGNTEAFF. Drawing the rest from reference TRBV18 and TRBJ1-1, the complete variable domain is NAGVMQNPRHLVRRRGQEARLRCSPMKGHSHVYWYRQLPEEGLKFMVYLQKENIIDESGMPKERFSAEFPKEGPSILRIQQVVRGDSAAYFCASSPDGNTEAFFGQGTRLTVV.

CDR3 in amino acids: CASSQAAGLGSPLHF. In DNA form, the CDR3 reads TGTGCCAGCAGCCAAGCCGCAGGGCTTGGTTCACCCCTCCACTTT. V usage is TRBV3-1 and J usage is TRBJ1-6, with a possible D match to TRBD1 (5 bases). This CDR3 has 15 residues. V lost 1 base and J 9 bases, leaving 13 bases between the germline ends. Germline V gene data show CDR1 as LGHDT and CDR2 as YNNKEL (reference sequence).

This clonotype was counted at least ten times. The rearrangement links TRBV4-2 to TRBJ2-2; D may match TRBD1 or TRBD2 (5 bases each). The CDR3 loop spans 16 amino acids. Germline assignment: CDR1 LGHNA and CDR2 YNFKEQ. Trimming cost V 4 bases and J 2 bases, with 14 bases left between them. The CDR3 loop is CASSPEGRSNTGELFF. The CDR3 DNA sequence: TGTGCCAGCAGCCCAGAGGGGAGATCTAACACCGGGGAGCTGTTTTTT.

Worth noting for this clonotype: A read error is possible here, since a much larger clone lies one base away. This chain joins TRBV28 and TRBJ1-1; D may be TRBD1 (6 bases). This CDR3 is 15 amino acids long. Germline values: CDR1 MDHEN, CDR2 SYDVKM. The CDR3 nucleotides read TGTGCCAGCAGTTTCTGGGGGGGCCTGGGCACTGAAGATTTCTTT. Protein product: CASSFWGGLGTEDFF.

With respect to this clonotype: A much larger clone differs from this one at a single base, so this may be a read error. CDR3 DNA: TGTGCCAGCAGCTTAATAGTGTCCCCTTCACCCCTCCACTTT. Translation: CASSLIVSPSPLHF. The chain joins TRBV7-9 to TRBJ1-6, with no clear D. Germline V lookup: CDR1 SEHNR, CDR2 FQNEAQ (reference sequence). Trimming cost V 2 bases and J 9 bases, with 11 bases left between them. The CDR3 sequence is 14 residues long. Using reference TRBV7-9 and TRBJ1-6 for the parts outside the CDR3, the full variable domain is DTGVSQNPRHKITKRGQNVTFRCDPISEHNRLYWYRQTLGQGPEFLTYFQNEAQLEKSRLLSDRFSAERPKGSFSTLEIQRTEQGDSAMYLCASSLIVSPSPLHFGNGTRLTVT.

In its sample, this clonotype was seen many times. The gene calls are TRBV20-1 and TRBJ2-2; possible D gene TRBD1, 5 bases. The CDR3 covers 15 residues. V was trimmed by 5 bases and J by 2 bases, leaving 15 bases between them. Per the germline V gene, CDR1 is DFQATT and CDR2 is SNEGSKA (reference sequence). CDR3 nucleotides: TGCAGTGCTGAGATCCGGACAATTAACACCGGGGAGCTGTTTTTT. Its protein product is CSAEIRTINTGELFF.